The 15 T cell receptor beta chains below were found in one sample sequenced in a study of T-cell reconstitution after alpha-beta-depleted transplantation in children. During its preparation, the TCRbeta library received unique molecular identifiers. TCRdb re-analysed the PCR reads in MiXCR, keeping a single row per CDR3 protein. Here the sample spans under 750,000 distinct CDR3 sequences, roughly 23% being singletons. The specimen was PBMCs, mostly from graft donor cells, collected 360 days after TCRalphabeta/CD19-depleted stem cell transplant. Every receptor here comes from a boy in the first two years of life who had a stem cell transplant for acute myeloid leukemia, so the T cells may come from the graft donor.

The chain links TRBV20-1 to TRBJ2-7, with D possibly being TRBD1 (5 bases). Germline V CDR1 and CDR2: DFQATT, SNEGSKA (reference sequence). This CDR3 is built from 12 residues. Deletions cut 6 bases from V and 2 bases from J, with 11 bases between. The DNA for the CDR3 is TGCAGTGCCCCGACAGAAGCCTACGAGCAGTACGTC. It yields the protein CSAPTEAYEQYV.

CDR3 in DNA: TGTGCCAGCACAACTACTAGCGGGGAGTACAGGAATGAGCAGTTCTTC. It translates to CASTTTSGEYRNEQFF. This chain connects TRBV7-9 to TRBJ2-1, with 10 bases identical to TRBD2. Germline-derived CDR1 and CDR2 are SEHNR and FQNEAQ (reference sequence). The V gene end was trimmed by 7 bases and the J gene end by 7 bases; junction bases not matched to a gene: 13. This CDR3 has 16 amino acids. The entire variable domain, with the rest obtained from reference TRBV7-9 and TRBJ2-1, is as follows: DTGVSQNPRHKITKRGQNVTFRCDPISEHNRLYWYRQTLGQGPEFLTYFQNEAQLEKSRLLSDRFSAERPKGSFSTLEIQRTEQGDSAMYLCASTTTSGEYRNEQFFGPGTRLTVL.

The chain uses TRBV27 and TRBJ1-6; 9 bases are shared with TRBD1. The CDR3 consists of 16 residues. Germline V gene lookup returns CDR1 MNHEY and CDR2 SMNVEV (reference sequence). Trimming at V came to 3 bases and at J to 10 bases, leaving 10 bases not matched to a gene. CDR3 protein: CASSFRTGVLGSPLHF. The CDR3 DNA follows: TGTGCCAGCAGTTTCCGGACAGGGGTTTTAGGGTCACCCCTCCACTTT.

This chain connects TRBV4-3 to TRBJ2-7, with 8 bases that match TRBD1. The CDR3 has 15 residues. Trimming took 1 base from V and 4 from J; bases not matched to a gene: 6. In germline, CDR1 is LGHNA, CDR2 YSLEER. The CDR3 DNA follows: TGCGCCAGCAGCCAAGGTAACAGGGGGTATTACGAGCAGTACTTC. It yields the protein CASSQGNRGYYEQYF.

The rearrangement links TRBV7-6 to TRBJ1-5, with D tentatively TRBD1 (5 bases). The germline gives CDR1 SGHVS, CDR2 FNYEAQ. The CDR3 runs 15 residues. V dropped 1 base and J dropped 3 bases, with 10 bases sitting between them. DNA of the CDR3: TGTGCCAGCAGCTTAGTTCCGGGGGACAATCAGCCCCAGCATTTT. Encoded protein: CASSLVPGDNQPQHF.

There are a few counts of this clonotype. The chain carries TRBV29-1 and TRBJ2-1; D is possibly TRBD2 (7 bases). Germline V gene sequence: CDR1 SQVTM, CDR2 ANQGSEA. The V end lost 4 bases, the J end lost 2 bases, and 12 bases lay between the germline ends. This CDR3 is built from 14 residues. Here the CDR3 DNA reads TGCAGCGTTGGCCCGGGGGGCGCCTACAATGAGCAGTTCTTC. It codes for CSVGPGGAYNEQFF.

This clonotype was detected many times. The chain carries TRBV21-1 and TRBJ2-7. TRBV21-1 represents a pseudogene. This CDR3 has 11 residues. CDR3 sequence reads: CASSKVHEQYF. The CDR3 DNA is TGTGCCAGCAGCAAAGTTCACGAGCAGTACTTC.

The chain carries TRBV10-3 and TRBJ2-5; D unclear. This CDR3 has 15 residues. The germline V gene has CDR1 ENHRY and CDR2 SYGVKD. The V gene lost 0 bases and the J gene lost 5 bases, with 13 bases spanning the gap. CDR3 bases: TGTGCCATCAGTGAGTCGATGCCTAGTATGGAGACCCAGTACTTC. Its protein is CAISESMPSMETQYF.

This chain links TRBV20-1 with TRBJ2-7; no clear D gene. CDR1 is DFQATT and CDR2 is SNEGSKA in the germline V gene (reference sequence). This CDR3 region has 14 residues. V lost 2 bases and J lost 4, with 15 bases in between. CDR3: CSARSRSSSYEQYV. The CDR3, as DNA: TGCAGTGCTAGATCCAGGTCTTCATCATACGAGCAGTACGTC.

The chain links TRBV29-1 to TRBJ2-4; weak D call: TRBD1 (6 bases). V was trimmed by 7 bases and J by 2 bases, leaving 12 bases between them. CDR1 is SQVTM, CDR2 ANQGSEA, per germline. This CDR3 is 13 amino acids long. CDR3 residues: CSAFGQSKNIQYF. Here the CDR3 DNA reads TGCAGCGCCTTTGGACAGTCCAAAAACATTCAGTACTTC.

This chain joins TRBV5-1 and TRBJ2-2; TRBD2 is a possible D gene (6 bases). Looked up from germline, CDR1 is SGHRS and CDR2 is YFSETQ. The CDR3 loop spans 15 amino acids. The germline V and J ends were trimmed by 4 bases and 2 bases, with 12 bases remaining between them. The CDR3 DNA reads TGCGCCAGCAGCATAGCGGTAACCAACACCGGGGAGCTGTTTTTT. This translates into CASSIAVTNTGELFF.

This clonotype appeared a few times. The genes are TRBV7-2 and TRBJ2-3, with a tentative D call TRBD2 (6 bases). The V end was cut by 5 bases, the J end by 0 bases, with 15 bases between. Germline V gene lookup returns CDR1 SGHTA and CDR2 FQGNSA. The CDR3 consists of 16 residues. The CDR3 nucleotides are TGTGCCAGCAGCCACTCAGCGGGTGCTAGCACAGATACGCAGTATTTT. Protein sequence: CASSHSAGASTDTQYF.

This clonotype has only a few counts. The CDR3 nucleotides are TGTGCCAGCAGTTACAGCGGGGGGGAAGAGACCCAGTACTTC. As protein: CASSYSGGEETQYF. The chain uses TRBV6-5 and TRBJ2-5; TRBD2 matches 10 bases. Germline-derived CDR1 and CDR2 are MNHEY and SVGAGI. V trimming: 2 bases; J trimming: 3 bases; junction bases outside the gene matches: 0. The CDR3 spans 14 residues.

For the CDR3, the DNA is TGTGCCAGCAGTTCACAGGGGGGATCGAACTACGAGCAGTACTTC. Protein: CASSSQGGSNYEQYF. This rearrangement joins TRBV12-3 or TRBV12-4 to TRBJ2-7; 8 bases line up with TRBD1. V lost 4 bases, J lost 3 bases, and 8 bases stayed unmatched. This CDR3 has 15 residues.

This clonotype was observed a few times. The rearrangement uses TRBV29-1 and TRBJ1-2; D is unclear. The CDR3 has 14 residues. The germline V gene has CDR1 SQVTM and CDR2 ANQGSEA. V lost 3 bases and J 2 bases, leaving 13 bases between the germline ends. Written as DNA, the CDR3 is TGCAGCGTTGAGTTACTCGGGGTAAACTATGGCTACACCTTC. It encodes CSVELLGVNYGYTF.